This passage covers 30 T cell receptor beta chains from one sample sequenced in a study of CD8+CD57+ T cells in acquired aplastic anemia. TCR beta VDJ combinations and CDR3 sequences were profiled from genomic DNA. MiXCR, run by TCRdb on the reads, gives a single entry per CDR3 protein. The sample includes about 160,000 distinct CDR3 sequences, around 75% of them seen just once. The patients chosen for sequencing had shown expansion of CD8+CD57+ cells (detected by flow cytometry). The specimen sequenced was sorted CD4+, CD8+, or CD8+CD57+ T cells (not recorded which) from PBMCs. These TCRs come from a human donor with aplastic anemia.

A remark on this clonotype: The junction does not match germline at one end; this may be a read error. V gene TRBV7-2 combines with J gene TRBJ2-7, with 7 bases that match TRBD1. From germline, CDR1 is SGHTA and CDR2 FQGNSA. This CDR3 contains 12 residues. DNA for the CDR3: TGTGCCTCGGCCCCCGGGCAGGGGGTTCCGTGCTTC. It codes for CASAPGQGVPCF.

The chain joins TRBV7-9 to TRBJ2-1, with D tentatively TRBD2 (7 bases). Germline assignment: CDR1 SEHNR and CDR2 FQNEAQ (reference sequence). The CDR3 spans 15 residues. V lost 5 bases to trimming and J lost 6 bases, with 17 bases between them. The DNA of the CDR3 is TGTGCCAGCAGCGGGGGGGCTATGGGGTCCAATGAGCAGTTCTTC. This translates into CASSGGAMGSNEQFF. Based on the CDR3 plus reference TRBV7-9 and TRBJ2-1, the full variable domain is DTGVSQNPRHKITKRGQNVTFRCDPISEHNRLYWYRQTLGQGPEFLTYFQNEAQLEKSRLLSDRFSAERPKGSFSTLEIQRTEQGDSAMYLCASSGGAMGSNEQFFGPGTRLTVL.

The sample holds a few counts of this clonotype. DNA for the CDR3: TGTGCCAGCAGTGAAGATTCAGGGGAGTACTATGGCTACACCTTC. As protein: CASSEDSGEYYGYTF. The rearrangement uses TRBV2 and TRBJ1-2, with a weak D call TRBD1 (6 bases). Germline CDR1 and CDR2: SNHLY and FYNNEI. There are 15 residues in the CDR3. Trimming removed 1 base at V and 3 bases at J, with 12 bases between.

Comments on this clonotype: One base away lies a much larger clone, so this may be a sequencing read error. The V call is TRBV20-1, the J call TRBJ2-2; 14 nucleotides line up with TRBD2. This CDR3 has 19 amino acids. CDR1 DFQATT and CDR2 SNEGSKA come from the germline V gene (reference sequence). This CDR3 reads CSAREWRTSGGWNTGGLFF. The CDR3 DNA sequence: TGCAGTGCTAGAGAGTGGAGGACTAGCGGGGGGTGGAACACCGGGGGGCTGTTTTTT.

The J gene is TRBJ1-1, the V gene TRBV12-3 or TRBV12-4; TRBD1 aligns across 7 bases. The CDR3 has 15 amino acids. Trimming took 3 bases from V and 4 from J; bases not matched to a gene: 8. The CDR3 spells CASSLSGGRGTEAFF. CDR3 DNA: TGTGCCAGCAGTTTGTCAGGGGGTCGGGGCACTGAAGCTTTCTTT.

A word on this clonotype: Its ends do not fully match the called genes, so a read error is possible. The chain uses TRBV10-2 and TRBJ1-2; tentatively, D is TRBD1 (5 bases). The CDR3 length is 13 residues. The V gene's germline CDR1 is WSHSY and CDR2 SAAADI. The CDR3 DNA reads TGCGCCAACAGTGATGGGGGTAACTATGGCTACACCTTC. Its translation is CANSDGGNYGYTF.

The gene calls are TRBV2 and TRBJ2-7; no reliable D call. This CDR3 has 13 residues. V lost 7 bases to trimming and J lost 2 bases, with 12 bases between them. Germline lookup yields CDR1 SNHLY and CDR2 FYNNEI. The CDR3 DNA reads as TGTGCCAGCATTCACCAGGACCCCTACGAGCAGTACGTC. It specifies CASIHQDPYEQYV.

The gene calls are TRBV2 and TRBJ2-7, with D unresolved. The germline CDR1 and CDR2 sequences are SNHLY and FYNNEI. The CDR3 loop spans 15 amino acids. Between the trimmed V and J ends, which lost 5 bases and 6 bases, there was a span of 20 bases. CDR3 nucleotides: TGTGCCAGCAGTCGCGCTGGTAAAGCACAAGGCGAGCAGTACTTC. This translates into CASSRAGKAQGEQYF. Full variable domain (rest looked up from reference TRBV2 and TRBJ2-7): EPEVTQTPSHQVTQMGQEVILRCVPISNHLYFYWYRQILGQKVEFLVSFYNNEISEKSEIFDDQFSVERPDGSNFTLKIRSTKLEDSAMYFCASSRAGKAQGEQYFGPGTRLTVT.

CDR3 loop: CASTDGRAYEQYF. The CDR3 region has the DNA TGTGCCAGCACTGATGGACGCGCCTACGAGCAGTACTTC. The chain couples TRBV2 to TRBJ2-7; no reliable D call. The CDR3 length is 13 residues. Germline assignment: CDR1 SNHLY and CDR2 FYNNEI. V was trimmed by 7 bases and J by 2 bases, leaving 12 bases between them.

V is TRBV24-1 and J is TRBJ1-2; no clear D. Germline V gene data show CDR1 as KGHDR and CDR2 as SFDVKD. This CDR3 is 10 amino acids long. Trimming removed 9 bases at V and 4 bases at J, with 5 bases between. The CDR3 region has the DNA TGTGCCACCTTTGGCTATGGCTACACCTTC. Translating it yields CATFGYGYTF.

The gene calls are TRBV2 and TRBJ1-4; D ambiguous. Per the germline V gene, CDR1 is SNHLY and CDR2 is FYNNEI. The V and J ends lost 6 bases and 0 bases respectively, with 8 bases between them. This CDR3 contains 14 residues. This CDR3 is CASRPITTNEKLFF. The CDR3 DNA is TGTGCCAGCAGACCGATTACAACTAATGAAAAACTGTTTTTT.

This chain joins TRBV7-2 and TRBJ2-1; 11 nucleotides line up with TRBD2. Germline values: CDR1 SGHTA, CDR2 FQGNSA. The CDR3 is made up of 17 amino acids. The V and J ends lost 4 bases and 8 bases, in that order; junction bases with no gene match: 13. CDR3 sequence: CASSSSPLAGGWDEQFF. The CDR3 bases are TGTGCCAGCAGCTCGTCACCTCTAGCGGGGGGATGGGATGAGCAGTTCTTC.

This clonotype was observed a few times. The chain employs TRBV20-1 and TRBJ2-7; TRBD1 agrees at 7 bases. The CDR3 contains 14 residues. Germline loops: CDR1 DFQATT, CDR2 SNEGSKA (reference sequence). J gave up 0 bases and V 4 bases, and 6 bases lay outside the gene matches. The DNA for the CDR3 is TGCAGTGCTACCCGGACAGGTTTCTCCTACGAGCAGTACTTC. Protein sequence: CSATRTGFSYEQYF.

The chain recombines TRBV5-1 with TRBJ1-2, with 8 bases that match TRBD1. Trimming removed 0 bases from V and 8 bases from J; junction bases left unmatched: 6. The CDR3 runs to 14 residues. From germline, CDR1 is SGHRS and CDR2 YFSETQ. CDR3 bases: TGCGCCAGCAGCTTGGGTTCAGGGGGCATAGGCTACACCTTC. It translates to CASSLGSGGIGYTF.

A few counts support this clonotype. This chain links TRBV29-1 with TRBJ1-5; D is ambiguous. The CDR3 totals 14 residues. Germline V gene lookup returns CDR1 SQVTM and CDR2 ANQGSEA. V lost 0 bases to trimming and J lost 4 bases, with 10 bases between them. The chain's CDR3 is CSVEDGEGNQPQHF. The CDR3 DNA reads TGCAGCGTTGAAGATGGGGAGGGTAATCAGCCCCAGCATTTT.

The rearrangement uses TRBV7-2 and TRBJ2-3; a weak D match, TRBD1 (6 bases). This CDR3 spans 12 amino acids. The germline V gene encodes CDR1 SGHTA and CDR2 FQGNSA. With 1 base removed from V and 10 bases from J, the gap between germline ends came to 9 bases. CDR3: CASSLVRQAQYF. CDR3 coding DNA: TGTGCCAGCAGCTTAGTCAGACAGGCGCAGTATTTT.

The genes are TRBV24-1 and TRBJ2-1, with D unclear. Germline V gene data show CDR1 as KGHDR and CDR2 as SFDVKD. Trimming left V 6 bases short and J 1 base short, with 0 bases between. This CDR3 spans 11 amino acids. The chain's CDR3 is CATSSYNEQFF. CDR3 DNA: TGTGCCACCAGTTCCTACAATGAGCAGTTCTTC.

This clonotype has a single count. The CDR3 sequence: CASSLGLAVNEQFF. The CDR3 coding sequence is TGTGCCAGCAGCTTGGGACTAGCGGTCAATGAGCAGTTCTTC. The V call is TRBV7-3, the J call TRBJ2-1; 11 bases are a match to TRBD2. The CDR3 totals 14 residues. Per germline, CDR1 SGHTA and CDR2 FQGTGA. Germline trimming cut 3 bases from V and 6 bases from J; bases unmatched to any gene: 1.

This chain connects TRBV7-9 to TRBJ1-3; D is undetermined. The V end was cut by 4 bases, the J end by 0 bases, with 13 bases between. Germline V gene data show CDR1 as SEHNR and CDR2 as FQNEAQ (reference sequence). CDR3 length equals 16 residues. This CDR3 reads CASSSLTGSSGNTIYF. CDR3 nucleotide sequence: TGTGCCAGCAGCTCGCTGACCGGGAGCTCTGGAAACACCATATATTTT.

The chain combines TRBV11-1 with TRBJ2-3, with 12 nucleotides matching TRBD2. CDR1 and CDR2 (germline): SGHAT, FQDESV (reference sequence). Trimming at V came to 6 bases and at J to 2 bases, leaving 6 bases not matched to a gene. The CDR3 length is 16 residues. The chain's CDR3 is CASRFGTSGYTDTQYF. CDR3 coding DNA: TGTGCCAGCAGATTTGGGACTAGCGGGTACACAGATACGCAGTATTTT.

V is TRBV29-1 and J is TRBJ2-1, with D perhaps assigned TRBD1 or TRBD2 (6 bases each). V gave up 6 bases and J gave up 4 bases, with 10 bases separating them. The germline CDR1 and CDR2 sequences are SQVTM and ANQGSEA. The CDR3 contains 12 residues. The CDR3 DNA is TGCAGCGTCGGGGGCCTATACAATGAGCAGTTCTTC. Translation gives CSVGGLYNEQFF.

The CDR3 DNA reads TGTGCCACCAGCACAGAGTGGACAGGGCGAACTGAAGCTTTCTTT. Protein: CATSTEWTGRTEAFF. V and J are TRBV15 and TRBJ1-1, with 8 bases identical to TRBD1. J lost 5 bases, V lost 4 bases, and 9 bases had no gene match. Germline CDR1 LNHNV, CDR2 YYDKDF (reference sequence). CDR3 size: 15 residues.

This clonotype showed up just a few times. Written as DNA, the CDR3 is TGTGCCAGCAGCCGCCCCCTGGGAGAGACCCAGTACTTC. It translates to CASSRPLGETQYF. V usage is TRBV7-9 and J usage is TRBJ2-5, with D hard to call. The germline gives CDR1 SEHNR, CDR2 FQNEAQ (reference sequence). This CDR3 is built from 13 residues. Trimming shortened V by 5 bases and J by 4 bases, and 11 bases separated the two germline ends. Full variable domain (remainder filled in from reference TRBV7-9 and TRBJ2-5): DTGVSQNPRHKITKRGQNVTFRCDPISEHNRLYWYRQTLGQGPEFLTYFQNEAQLEKSRLLSDRFSAERPKGSFSTLEIQRTEQGDSAMYLCASSRPLGETQYFGPGTRLLVL.

In its sample, this clonotype was seen once. J is TRBJ2-7 and V is TRBV5-1, with 9 positions matching TRBD1. V lost 4 bases and J lost 1; bases outside the gene matches: 6. The CDR3 spans 15 residues. From germline, CDR1 is SGHRS and CDR2 YFSETQ. CDR3 nucleotides: TGCGCCAGCAGCAAAGGACAGGGGCCTTCCTACGAGCAGTACGTC. Translating gives CASSKGQGPSYEQYV.

This clonotype was recorded only once. The chain is built from TRBV7-3 and TRBJ2-5; perhaps TRBD2 as D (5 bases). The CDR3 is 14 amino acids. CDR1 and CDR2 (germline): SGHTA, FQGTGA. The V end lost 2 bases, the J end lost 5 bases, and 12 bases lay between the germline ends. The chain's CDR3 is CASSLGLAWETQYF. Written as DNA, the CDR3 is TGTGCCAGCAGCTTAGGGCTAGCCTGGGAGACCCAGTACTTC.

The chain carries TRBV7-2 and TRBJ2-5; 10 bases map to TRBD2. The CDR3 covers 18 residues. The J segment lost 2 bases and the V segment lost 1 base, leaving 10 bases of the junction unmatched. Germline values: CDR1 SGHTA, CDR2 FQGNSA. The CDR3 DNA reads as TGTGCCAGCAGCTTAGAGACTAGCGGGCTACCGGGGCAAGAGACCCAGTACTTC. Its protein product is CASSLETSGLPGQETQYF.

This rearrangement joins TRBV2 to TRBJ2-5; D unresolved. CDR1 and CDR2 from the germline V gene are SNHLY and FYNNEI. V lost 5 bases, J lost 7 bases, and 8 bases lay in between. This CDR3 comprises 11 residues. The CDR3 DNA sequence: TGTGCCAGCAGTACCATGACGACCCAGTACTTC. Translating gives CASSTMTTQYF. Drawing the rest from reference TRBV2 and TRBJ2-5, the complete variable domain is EPEVTQTPSHQVTQMGQEVILRCVPISNHLYFYWYRQILGQKVEFLVSFYNNEISEKSEIFDDQFSVERPDGSNFTLKIRSTKLEDSAMYFCASSTMTTQYFGPGTRLLVL.

This clonotype was seen a single time. CDR3 DNA sequence: TGTGCCAGCAGCTTAGCGTTAGCGAGCTCCTACGAGCAGTACTTC. This encodes CASSLALASSYEQYF. The chain combines TRBV9 with TRBJ2-7, with D possibly being TRBD2 (5 bases). The CDR3 runs to 15 residues. The V gene lost 4 bases and the J gene lost 0 bases, with 14 bases spanning the gap. Germline V gene lookup returns CDR1 SGDLS and CDR2 YYNGEE.

V is TRBV29-1 and J is TRBJ2-3; 8 bases match TRBD1. Per the germline V gene, CDR1 is SQVTM and CDR2 is ANQGSEA. V gave up 4 bases and J gave up 3 bases; unmatched junction bases: 6. The CDR3 has 14 amino acids. The CDR3 sequence is CSVGAGGQTDTQYF. For the CDR3, the DNA is TGCAGCGTTGGGGCAGGGGGCCAGACAGATACGCAGTATTTT.

The rearrangement joins TRBV19 to TRBJ2-7; 12 positions agree with TRBD2. The CDR3 runs to 18 residues. V trimming: 3 bases; J trimming: 0 bases; junction bases outside the gene matches: 9. Per the germline V gene, CDR1 is LNHDA and CDR2 is SQIVND (reference sequence). The CDR3 sequence is CASSMRTSGAIPSYEQYF. The CDR3 DNA reads TGTGCCAGTAGTATGAGGACTAGCGGGGCGATCCCCTCCTACGAGCAGTACTTC.